The rows below give T cell receptor beta chains drawn from one sample of a study of blood T cell repertoires in COVID-19. The repertoire was sequenced with immunoSEQ multiplex PCR; TCRdb's copy has only in-frame clones and lacks some. The table shows around 300,000 clones, with around 86% occurring only once. The sequencing sample was made of peripheral blood. Receptors originate from a woman in her twenties or thirties with active or convalescent COVID-19. The conserved cysteine and the conserved F or W are not part of the CDR3 here. The D gene is left open where the match is weak.

d_call v_call cdr3_aa
. TRBV6-7 ASSYNGFGENQPQH
. TRBV6-1 ASSELGTGSPPQH
. TRBV9 ASSADSFYNEQF
. TRBV4-1 ASSLGPIYRDDYGYT
. TRBV6-2/TRBV6-3 ASSEPGVNTEAF
TRBD2 TRBV4-3 ASSQDFSGGYNEQF
. TRBV3-1/TRBV3-2 ASSQVSQGVYEQF
. TRBV7-2 ASSFFTGRQGEAF
TRBD2 TRBV11-2 ASSHTSGSFNEQF
TRBD2 TRBV19 ASSLRGKTSGRNEQF
. TRBV30 AWAKGPEAF
. TRBV5-1 ASSLQQGQQY
TRBD1 TRBV24-1 ATSQGNTYEQY
TRBD2 TRBV3-1/TRBV3-2 ASSRAGDNEQF
. TRBV30 AWTGRNFFHGYT
TRBD1 TRBV25-1 ASSETGTGGEQY
. TRBV14 ASRRAGTSYGYT
. TRBV7-2 ASSSYGVAYEQY
TRBD2 TRBV6-5 ASSYPTSGAYNEQF
. TRBV3-1/TRBV3-2 ASSQGEGEKTEAF
. TRBV7-2 ASSADYVGF
. TRBV7-6 ASSPSDSIYEQY
TRBD2 TRBV27 ASSSGTRGDTQY
. TRBV18 ASSFSFNEKLF
. TRBV7-8 ASSSLGFEGKGEY
. TRBV27 ASSLFYYNEQF
. TRBV28 ASSVQGSPNQPQH
. TRBV9 ASSVRGTTGELF
. TRBV3-1/TRBV3-2 ASSHSTGIHEQY
TRBD1 TRBV5-4 ASSRGTGNTEAF
TRBD1 TRBV5-1 ASSENRGDGYT
. TRBV7-9 ASSSGQTLGALH
. TRBV18 ASSLRGPPGNIQY
. TRBV7-8 ASSPTGYYGYT
TRBD1 TRBV5-6 ASQITGVTEAF
. TRBV9 ASSVVEGYGYT
. TRBV7-2 ASSPEREETQY
TRBD1 TRBV18 ATFGTENTGELF
TRBD1 TRBV19 ASSGHRGNTEAF
TRBD1 TRBV7-2 ASSLGWAGGRDEQF
. TRBV7-2 ASSPSTGRAGNTIY
TRBD2 TRBV7-2 ASSLGFSGGQETQY
. TRBV6-5 ASSSDGGEKLF
. TRBV3-1/TRBV3-2 ASSQGRFSSTDTQY
TRBD1 TRBV19 ASSVGTANTEAF
TRBD2 TRBV5-5 ASSSGLAGMLAYEQY
TRBD1 TRBV19 ASTFGQGAQNQPQH
. TRBV10-3 AISDVGGPRKTDTQY
. TRBV4-3 ASSPRDGIIGSGDTDTQY
. TRBV5-1 ASSFQGLATDTQY
TRBD1 TRBV28 ASSTYGQGITPIYAF
TRBD1 TRBV15 ATSRVRTGLAGELF